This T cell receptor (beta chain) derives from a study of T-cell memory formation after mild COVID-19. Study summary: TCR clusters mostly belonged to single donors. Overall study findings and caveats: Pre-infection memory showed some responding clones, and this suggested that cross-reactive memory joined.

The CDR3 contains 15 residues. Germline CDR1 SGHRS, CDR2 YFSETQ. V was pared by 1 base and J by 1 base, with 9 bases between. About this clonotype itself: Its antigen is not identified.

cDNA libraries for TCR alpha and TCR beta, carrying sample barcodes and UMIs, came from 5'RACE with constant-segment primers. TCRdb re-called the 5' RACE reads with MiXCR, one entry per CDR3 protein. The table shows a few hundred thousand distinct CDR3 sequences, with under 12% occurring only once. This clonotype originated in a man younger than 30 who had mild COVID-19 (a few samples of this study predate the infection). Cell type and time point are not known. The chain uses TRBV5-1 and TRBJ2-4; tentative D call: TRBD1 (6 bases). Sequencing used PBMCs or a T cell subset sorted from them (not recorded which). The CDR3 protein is CASSLTQGAKNIQYF. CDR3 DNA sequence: TGCGCCAGCAGCTTGACGCAGGGGGCCAAAAACATTCAGTACTTC.